Below, one TCR beta chain is given with its context. This sample is drawn from a study of control samples from healthy donors and cancer patients. Using immunoSEQ multiplex PCR, the repertoire was profiled, and TCRdb retains in-frame clones only, with some absent. The data hold about 92,000 clones, with roughly 86% observed a single time. Trimming cost V 5 bases and J 2 bases; bases outside gene matches: 5. The CDR3 is 14 amino acids. The germline CDR1 and CDR2 sequences are SGHTA and FQGNSA. The sample consisted of blood. This TCR was recovered from a woman in her sixties or seventies in good health. V usage is TRBV7-2 and J usage is TRBJ2-5; 7 bases line up with TRBD1. The CDR3 sequence is CASSEGGLQETQYF. CDR3 nucleotides: TGTGCCAGCAGCGAAGGGGGCCTTCAAGAGACCCAGTACTTC.